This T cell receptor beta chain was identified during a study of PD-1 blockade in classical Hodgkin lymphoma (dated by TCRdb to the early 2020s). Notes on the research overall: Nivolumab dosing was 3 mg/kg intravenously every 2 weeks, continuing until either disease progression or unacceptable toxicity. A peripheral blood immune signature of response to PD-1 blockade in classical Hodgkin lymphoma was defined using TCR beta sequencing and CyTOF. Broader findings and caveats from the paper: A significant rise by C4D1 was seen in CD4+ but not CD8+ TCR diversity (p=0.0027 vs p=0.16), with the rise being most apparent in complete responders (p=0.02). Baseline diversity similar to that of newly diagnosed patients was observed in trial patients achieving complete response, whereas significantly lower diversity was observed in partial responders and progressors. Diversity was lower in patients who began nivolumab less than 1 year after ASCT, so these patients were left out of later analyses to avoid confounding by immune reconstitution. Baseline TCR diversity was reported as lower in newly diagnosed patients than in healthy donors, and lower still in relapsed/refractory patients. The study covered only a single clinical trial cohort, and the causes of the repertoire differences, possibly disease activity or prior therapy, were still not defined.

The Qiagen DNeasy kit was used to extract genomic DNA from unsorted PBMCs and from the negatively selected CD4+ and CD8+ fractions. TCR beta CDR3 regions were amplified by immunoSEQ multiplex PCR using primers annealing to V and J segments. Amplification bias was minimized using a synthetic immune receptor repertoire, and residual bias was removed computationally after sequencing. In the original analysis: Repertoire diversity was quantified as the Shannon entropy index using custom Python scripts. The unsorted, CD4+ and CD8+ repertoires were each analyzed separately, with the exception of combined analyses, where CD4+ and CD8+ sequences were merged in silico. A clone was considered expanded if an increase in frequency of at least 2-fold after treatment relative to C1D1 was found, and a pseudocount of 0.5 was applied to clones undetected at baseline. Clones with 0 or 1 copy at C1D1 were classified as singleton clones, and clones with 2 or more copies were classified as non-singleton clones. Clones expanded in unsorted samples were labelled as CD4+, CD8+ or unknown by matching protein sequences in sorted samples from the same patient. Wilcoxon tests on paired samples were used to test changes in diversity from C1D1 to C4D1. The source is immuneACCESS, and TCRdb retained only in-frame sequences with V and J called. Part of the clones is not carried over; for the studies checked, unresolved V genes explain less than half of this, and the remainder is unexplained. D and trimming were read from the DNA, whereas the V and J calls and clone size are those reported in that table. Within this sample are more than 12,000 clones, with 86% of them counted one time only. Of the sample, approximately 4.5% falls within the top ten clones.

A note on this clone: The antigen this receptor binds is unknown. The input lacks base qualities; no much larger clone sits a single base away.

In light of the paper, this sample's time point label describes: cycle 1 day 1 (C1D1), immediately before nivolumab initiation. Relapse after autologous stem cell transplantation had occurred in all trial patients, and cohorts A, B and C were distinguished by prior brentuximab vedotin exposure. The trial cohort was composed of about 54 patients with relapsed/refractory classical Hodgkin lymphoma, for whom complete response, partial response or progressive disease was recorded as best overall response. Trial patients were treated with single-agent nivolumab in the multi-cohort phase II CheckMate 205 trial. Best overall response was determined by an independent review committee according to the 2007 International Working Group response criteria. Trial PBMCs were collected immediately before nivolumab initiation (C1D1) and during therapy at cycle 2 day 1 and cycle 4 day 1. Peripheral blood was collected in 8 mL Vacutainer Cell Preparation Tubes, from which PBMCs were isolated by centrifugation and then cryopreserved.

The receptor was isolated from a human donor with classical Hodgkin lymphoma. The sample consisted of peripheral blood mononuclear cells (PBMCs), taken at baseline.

For the CDR3, the sequence is CASSARQGHYEQYF. At the DNA level, the sequence is TGTGCCAGCAGCGCCCGACAGGGACACTACGAGCAGTACTTC. The chain employs TRBV5-5 and TRBJ2-7; TRBD1 aligns with 7 central bases. From the germline V gene (reference sequence), CDR1 is SGHKS and CDR2 is YYEKEE. From V the trimming removes 4 bases and from J it removes 3 bases, while the gene matches leave 7 bases of the junction unaccounted for. The CDR3 numbers 14 residues from cysteine through phenylalanine. Here the CDR3 DNA is all that survives: 42 bases in frame from base 1.